Included here is one T cell receptor (beta chain) sequence, with context. Its antigen is unidentified. These data come from a study of T cell responses to AZD1222 COVID-19 vaccine. At the level of the study: Analysis merged second doses at about 4 or about 12 weeks. Study outcomes and limitations: At baseline, seropositivity was found in only 6 or 7 AZD1222 recipients. Regions left unmutated in variants are reportedly the target of nearly half of spike-specific TCRs.

Using immunoSEQ multiplex PCR, the repertoire was profiled, and TCRdb retains in-frame clones only, with some absent. The sample includes approximately 100,000 clones, more than 90% of them seen just once. Germline-derived CDR1 and CDR2 are LGHDT and YNNKEL (reference sequence). The CDR3 covers 13 residues. V was cut by 1 base and J by 11 bases, with 12 bases left in between. The TCR sequence derives from an adult in good health. This material consisted of peripheral blood, taken on day 0 of AZD1222 vaccination. The genes are TRBV3-1 (or the pseudogene TRBV3-2) and TRBJ1-5; D may be TRBD1 (5 bases). In DNA form, the CDR3 reads TGTGCCAGCAGCCAAGCTGGGGACCGGGCCCAGCATTTT. Its protein product is CASSQAGDRAQHF.